Each of the 14 T cell receptor beta chains below was sequenced from the same sample in a study of cytomegalovirus exposure and HLA in healthy donors. Primers for the PCR totalled 60 Vbeta and 13 Jbeta. Measured with immunoSEQ multiplex PCR; TCRdb has only the in-frame clones, and not every one. The sample includes under 120,000 clones, over 60% seen only once; the top ten take over 4%. What was sequenced was PBMCs. The receptors here all came from a female donor in good health and CMV-seropositive.

The rearrangement joins TRBV28 to TRBJ2-1; no reliable D call. The CDR3 runs to 12 residues. V was clipped by 3 bases and J by 6 bases, with 6 bases between them. Germline values: CDR1 MDHEN, CDR2 SYDVKM. The CDR3 protein is CASSFLSNEQFF. In nucleotides, the CDR3 is TGTGCCAGCAGTTTTTTATCCAATGAGCAGTTCTTC.

The V gene is TRBV5-1, the J gene TRBJ2-5; TRBD1 might be the D (6 bases). This CDR3 has 14 amino acids. Trimming removed 1 base from V and 4 bases from J, with 11 bases in between. Germline-derived CDR1 and CDR2 are SGHRS and YFSETQ. The CDR3 protein is CASSLNGGRETQYF. CDR3 DNA: TGCGCCAGCAGCTTGAATGGGGGCCGAGAGACCCAGTACTTC. Using reference TRBV5-1 and TRBJ2-5 for the parts outside the CDR3, the full variable domain is KAGVTQTPRYLIKTRGQQVTLSCSPISGHRSVSWYQQTPGQGLQFLFEYFSETQRNKGNFPGRFSGRQFSNSRSEMNVSTLELGDSALYLCASSLNGGRETQYFGPGTRLLVL.

Comment on this clone: This CDR3 fails to terminate in the conserved phenylalanine or tryptophan, so it likely reflects a read error. The limits of the CDR3 on the DNA are not certain, so only TCRdb's listed CDR3 is given. The rearrangement uses TRBV7-9 and TRBJ1-2; TRBD1, the table's D call, was not compared with the DNA. Germline CDR1 is SEHNR and CDR2 is FQNEAQ (reference sequence). 11 amino acids form the CDR3, both terminal residues included. CDR3 sequence: CSSSLLTGPVL.

This clone has a handful of counts. The chain employs TRBV5-1 and TRBJ2-6; 8 nucleotides align to TRBD1. Germline-derived CDR1 and CDR2 are SGHRS and YFSETQ. Trimming at V came to 0 bases and at J to 4 bases, leaving 6 bases not matched to a gene. The length of the CDR3 is 17 residues. The CDR3: CASSLGQGSQGANVLTF. In DNA, the CDR3 is TGCGCCAGCAGCTTGGGACAGGGGTCACAGGGGGCCAACGTCCTGACTTTC.

To note about this clone: Germline and junction disagree at one end, which may indicate a read error. J is TRBJ2-7 and V is TRBV28; the match to TRBD1 covers 7 bases. Germline CDR1 is MDHEN and CDR2 is SYDVKM. The CDR3 runs to 11 residues. The CDR3 sequence is CASRNRGDLNF. The CDR3, as DNA: TGTGCCAGTCGAAACAGGGGCGATCTGAACTTC.

V and J are TRBV29-1 and TRBJ1-1; 7 nucleotides line up with TRBD1. Losses at the gene ends were 2 bases for V and 1 base for J; bases not matched to a gene: 10. CDR1 is SQVTM, CDR2 ANQGSEA, per germline. This CDR3 has 16 residues. CDR3 protein: CSVERGGRGRNTEAFF. The CDR3 nucleotides are TGCAGCGTTGAACGGGGGGGTAGGGGGCGGAACACTGAAGCTTTCTTT. Complete variable domain (other parts from reference TRBV29-1 and TRBJ1-1): SAVISQKPSRDICQRGTSLTIQCQVDSQVTMMFWYRQQPGQSLTLIATANQGSEATYESGFVIDKFPISRPNLTFSTLTVSNMSPEDSSIYLCSVERGGRGRNTEAFFGQGTRLTVV.

The J gene is TRBJ2-3, the V gene TRBV4-2; D might be TRBD2 (5 bases). This CDR3 is 15 amino acids long. Trimming pared 2 bases from V and 0 bases from J, leaving 9 bases between. In germline, CDR1 is LGHNA, CDR2 YNFKEQ. The DNA of the CDR3 is TGTGCCAGCAGCCAAAGGGAGTCTAGCACAGATACGCAGTATTTT. This translates into CASSQRESSTDTQYF.

The chain has TRBV4-1 and TRBJ2-1, with unresolved D. The CDR3 is 14 amino acids. V gave up 3 bases and J gave up 9 bases, with 15 bases separating them. Germline V gene data show CDR1 as MGHRA and CDR2 as YSYEKL. The CDR3 nucleotides read TGCGCCAGCAGCCATCCCCTAGGAAGTACTGAGCAGTTCTTC. This gives the protein CASSHPLGSTEQFF.

The J gene is TRBJ1-1, the V gene TRBV6-6, with D perhaps TRBD1 (5 bases). Trimming took off 6 bases at V and 5 bases at J, with 16 bases between the two ends. The CDR3 consists of 14 residues. CDR1 is MNHNY, CDR2 SVGAGI, per germline (reference sequence). The CDR3 DNA is TGTGCCAGCAGACTAAGTGGACGGGGGACTGAAGCTTTCTTT. This gives the protein CASRLSGRGTEAFF.

This clone was picked up one time. The chain is built from TRBV21-1 and TRBJ1-1; the table assigns TRBD1, which was not confirmed against the DNA. TRBV21-1 is given as a pseudogene. CDR3 length equals 17 residues. The CDR3 loop is CASSKRGTGGKNTEAFF. As DNA, the CDR3 is TGTGCCAGCAGCAAACGGGGGACAGGGGGCAAGAACACTGAAGCTTTCTTT.

By share, this clone ranks as medium-sized (0.01 to 0.1%). This rearrangement joins TRBV30 to TRBJ1-1; D call uncertain. V shed 1 base and J shed 2 bases, with 11 bases lying between them. Germline V gene data show CDR1 as GTSNPN and CDR2 as SVGIG (reference sequence). The CDR3 has 14 amino acids. CDR3 region: CAWSDPGENTEAFF. The CDR3 DNA sequence: TGTGCCTGGAGTGACCCCGGGGAAAACACTGAAGCTTTCTTT.

The chain joins TRBV5-1 to TRBJ2-1; 13 bases are a match to TRBD2. Trimming cost V 4 bases and J 6 bases; bases outside gene matches: 10. This CDR3 spans 17 amino acids. Germline lookup yields CDR1 SGHRS and CDR2 YFSETQ. The CDR3 DNA is TGCGCCAGCAGCACACTAGCGGGAGGGCCGCAGGGCAATGAGCAGTTCTTC. Protein product: CASSTLAGGPQGNEQFF.

This sequence joins TRBV29-1 and TRBJ1-1; D is undetermined. Per germline, CDR1 SQVTM and CDR2 ANQGSEA. The CDR3 covers 12 residues. V was shortened by 2 bases and J by 0 bases, with 4 bases between the two germline ends. The CDR3 DNA sequence: TGCAGCGTTGAATATCTGAACACTGAAGCTTTCTTT. Protein sequence: CSVEYLNTEAFF.

The V gene is TRBV7-6, the J gene TRBJ2-3, with D maybe TRBD2 (6 bases). There are 18 residues in the CDR3. Trimming removed 0 bases at V and 4 bases at J, with 20 bases between. Per germline, CDR1 SGHVS and CDR2 FNYEAQ. CDR3 protein: CASSLAGFEAGWADTQYF. The CDR3 nucleotides are TGTGCCAGCAGCTTAGCGGGGTTCGAGGCGGGATGGGCAGATACGCAGTATTTT.